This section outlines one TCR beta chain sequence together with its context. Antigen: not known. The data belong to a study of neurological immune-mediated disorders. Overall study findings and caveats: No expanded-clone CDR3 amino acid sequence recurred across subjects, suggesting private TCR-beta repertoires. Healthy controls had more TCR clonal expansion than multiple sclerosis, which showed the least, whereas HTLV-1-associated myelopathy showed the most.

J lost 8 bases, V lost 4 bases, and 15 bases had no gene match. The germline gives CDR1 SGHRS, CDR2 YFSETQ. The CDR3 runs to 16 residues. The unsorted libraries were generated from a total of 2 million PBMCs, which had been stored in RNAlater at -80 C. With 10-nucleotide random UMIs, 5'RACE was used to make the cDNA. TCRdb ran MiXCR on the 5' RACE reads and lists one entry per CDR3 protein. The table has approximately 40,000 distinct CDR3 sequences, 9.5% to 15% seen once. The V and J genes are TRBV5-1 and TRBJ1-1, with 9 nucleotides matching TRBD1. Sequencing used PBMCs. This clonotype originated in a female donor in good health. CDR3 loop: CASSLTGGMDEGEAFF. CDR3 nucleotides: TGCGCCAGCAGCCTTACAGGGGGCATGGATGAAGGAGAAGCTTTCTTT.